Following are 28 T cell receptor beta chains from one sample sequenced in a study of T-cell reconstitution after alpha-beta-depleted transplantation in children. A library of TCRbeta sequences, prepared with unique molecular identifiers, was generated. TCRdb re-called the PCR reads through MiXCR, storing one row per CDR3 protein. This table has fewer than 550,000 distinct CDR3 sequences, about a tenth appearing once. This material consisted of PBMCs from the stem cell graft donor, taken from the stem cell graft. The receptors stem from a human donor who donated a stem cell graft to a child with acute myeloid leukemia.

This clonotype was observed a few times. The chain recombines TRBV9 with TRBJ1-2; perhaps TRBD1 as D (5 bases). Germline lookup yields CDR1 SGDLS and CDR2 YYNGEE. V lost 0 bases and J lost 6, with 15 bases in between. The length of the CDR3 is 15 residues. This chain's CDR3 is CASSVEGRGAHGYTF. The CDR3 nucleotides are TGTGCCAGCAGCGTAGAAGGGAGGGGCGCGCATGGCTACACCTTC.

This clonotype was picked up a small number of times. This may come from a read error, since a much larger clone is one base off. The chain couples TRBV2 to TRBJ1-1; 8 nucleotides match TRBD1. With 4 bases clipped from V and 3 bases from J, the junction kept 1 base outside the gene matches. This CDR3 spans 13 amino acids. CDR1 and CDR2 from the germline V gene are SNHLY and FYNNEI. CDR3 in amino acids: CASSGQGYTEAFF. CDR3 bases: TGTGCCAGCAGTGGACAGGGGTACACTGAAGCTTTCTTT. Full variable domain (missing parts from reference TRBV2 and TRBJ1-1): EPEVTQTPSHQVTQMGQEVILRCVPISNHLYFYWYRQILGQKVEFLVSFYNNEISEKSEIFDDQFSVERPDGSNFTLKIRSTKLEDSAMYFCASSGQGYTEAFFGQGTRLTVV.

This clonotype was seen at least ten times. This sequence joins TRBV20-1 and TRBJ1-1; no clear D gene. Germline CDR1 and CDR2: DFQATT and SNEGSKA (reference sequence). Trimming took off 2 bases at V and 5 bases at J, with 12 bases between the two ends. CDR3 length: 13 amino acids. DNA of the CDR3: TGCAGTGCTAGATCACCGCCGGGGACTGAAGCTTTCTTT. This translates into CSARSPPGTEAFF.

This clonotype was found a few times. The CDR3 reads CASSEPGQEQIDEQFF. The CDR3 DNA follows: TGTGCCAGCAGCGAACCGGGACAGGAGCAGATCGATGAGCAGTTCTTC. The chain has TRBV7-9 and TRBJ2-1; 8 bases map to TRBD1. CDR3 length equals 16 residues. The V segment lost 5 bases and the J segment 8 bases; nucleotides outside the gene matches: 14. Per the germline V gene, CDR1 is SEHNR and CDR2 is FQNEAQ (reference sequence). The entire variable domain, with the rest obtained from reference TRBV7-9 and TRBJ2-1, is as follows: DTGVSQNPRHKITKRGQNVTFRCDPISEHNRLYWYRQTLGQGPEFLTYFQNEAQLEKSRLLSDRFSAERPKGSFSTLEIQRTEQGDSAMYLCASSEPGQEQIDEQFFGPGTRLTVL.

The chain couples TRBV5-1 to TRBJ2-2; 9 positions match TRBD1. Trimming took 2 bases from V and 1 from J; bases not matched to a gene: 12. The CDR3 is 19 amino acids. CDR1 is SGHRS and CDR2 is YFSETQ in the germline V gene. For the CDR3, the DNA is TGCGCCAGCAGCTTCTCGCCGGGACAGGGCCCTCTGAACACCGGGGAGCTGTTTTTT. Translating gives CASSFSPGQGPLNTGELFF.

There are a few counts of this clonotype. Germline and junction disagree at one end, which may indicate a read error. CDR3 amino acids: CSARIWGDTHYF. CDR3 DNA sequence: TGCAGTGCTAGGATCTGGGGGGATACGCATTATTTT. The V gene is TRBV20-1, the J gene TRBJ2-3, with D perhaps matching TRBD2 (6 bases). The CDR3 loop spans 12 amino acids. The germline V gene encodes CDR1 DFQATT and CDR2 SNEGSKA (reference sequence).

The rearrangement joins TRBV3-1 to TRBJ2-1, with unresolved D. CDR3 size: 12 residues. Per the germline V gene, CDR1 is LGHDT and CDR2 is YNNKEL (reference sequence). Trimming stripped 7 bases from V and 4 bases from J, with 8 bases between. The CDR3 DNA sequence: TGTGCCAGCATAGGAGAATACAATGAGCAGTTCTTC. Amino acids: CASIGEYNEQFF.

This clonotype came up a few times. The rearrangement uses TRBV6-1 and TRBJ1-6; no clear D. CDR1 and CDR2 from the germline V gene are MNHNS and SASEGT. Trimming removed 5 bases at V and 8 bases at J, with 16 bases between. The CDR3 loop spans 15 amino acids. In nucleotides, the CDR3 is TGTGCCAGCAGTCCTAGGACGGATTGGGATTCACCCCTCCACTTT. Protein product: CASSPRTDWDSPLHF.

The chain uses TRBV5-1 and TRBJ2-2, with D tentatively TRBD1 (6 bases). This CDR3 has 16 residues. The ends were cut back, 1 base at V and 1 base at J, with 11 bases in the middle. Germline-derived CDR1 and CDR2 are SGHRS and YFSETQ. CDR3 nucleotides: TGCGCCAGCAGCTTGCGTACAGGGATGAACACCGGGGAGCTGTTTTTT. It yields the protein CASSLRTGMNTGELFF.

In its sample, this clonotype was seen many times. The chain combines TRBV9 with TRBJ1-1; tentative D call: TRBD1 (5 bases). CDR3 length: 15 amino acids. Germline V gene sequence: CDR1 SGDLS, CDR2 YYNGEE. V was clipped by 4 bases and J by 1 base, with 14 bases between them. The CDR3 DNA follows: TGTGCCAGCAGCCCGGCGGGACTGCGGAACACTGAAGCTTTCTTT. Its protein product is CASSPAGLRNTEAFF.

This chain connects TRBV9 to TRBJ2-2; TRBD1 agrees at 7 bases. This CDR3 has 16 residues. Germline-derived CDR1 and CDR2 are SGDLS and YYNGEE. V gave up 0 bases and J gave up 2 bases; unmatched junction bases: 4. For the CDR3, the DNA is TGTGCCAGCAGCGTAGGACAGGGAATTAACACCGGGGAGCTGTTTTTT. Protein sequence: CASSVGQGINTGELFF. Full variable domain (remainder filled in from reference TRBV9 and TRBJ2-2): DSGVTQTPKHLITATGQRVTLRCSPRSGDLSVYWYQQSLDQGLQFLIQYYNGEERAKGNILERFSAQQFPDLHSELNLSSLELGDSALYFCASSVGQGINTGELFFGEGSRLTVL.

The sample holds a few counts of this clonotype. This chain links TRBV29-1 with TRBJ1-2; 9 nucleotides align to TRBD1. Germline lookup yields CDR1 SQVTM and CDR2 ANQGSEA. V shed 1 base and J 4 bases; nucleotides not matched to a gene: 7. CDR3 size: 15 residues. The CDR3, as DNA: TGCAGCGTTGAAGGACGGACAGGGGCCTTCTATGGCTACACCTTC. Its protein is CSVEGRTGAFYGYTF.

The V and J genes are TRBV20-1 and TRBJ2-1, with a possible D match to TRBD2 (5 bases). This CDR3 contains 14 residues. V was trimmed by 6 bases and J by 0 bases, leaving 12 bases between them. Looked up from germline, CDR1 is DFQATT and CDR2 is SNEGSKA (reference sequence). The CDR3 sequence is CSAQERSSYNEQFF. The CDR3 nucleotides read TGCAGTGCCCAGGAGCGGAGCTCCTACAATGAGCAGTTCTTC.

This clonotype has at least ten counts. CDR3 region: CASSRNRVSNYGYTF. For the CDR3, the DNA is TGTGCCAGCAGCCGGAACAGGGTTTCTAACTATGGCTACACCTTC. The chain is built from TRBV28 and TRBJ1-2; weak D call: TRBD1 (6 bases). The ends were cut back, 6 bases at V and 0 bases at J, with 14 bases in the middle. Germline V gene sequence: CDR1 MDHEN, CDR2 SYDVKM. The CDR3 runs to 15 residues.

This clonotype was recorded a few times. The genes are TRBV15 and TRBJ2-5; no reliable D call. V was clipped by 0 bases and J by 1 base, with 12 bases between them. Germline V gene lookup returns CDR1 LNHNV and CDR2 YYDKDF (reference sequence). This CDR3 spans 16 amino acids. The CDR3 coding sequence is TGTGCCACCAGCAGAGATTCGGCAGGCCTCCAAGAGACCCAGTACTTC. Protein: CATSRDSAGLQETQYF.

The rearrangement links TRBV29-1 to TRBJ2-7; D not resolved. Germline loops: CDR1 SQVTM, CDR2 ANQGSEA. The ends were cut back, 6 bases at V and 2 bases at J, with 11 bases in the middle. This CDR3 is built from 12 residues. The CDR3 region has the DNA TGCAGCGTCCGGACCGGAACCTACGAGCAGTACTTC. This translates into CSVRTGTYEQYF.

This clonotype was found a few times. The rearrangement joins TRBV6-5 to TRBJ2-1; TRBD2 is a possible D gene (5 bases). The CDR3 length is 17 residues. Trimming pared 0 bases from V and 7 bases from J, leaving 19 bases between. CDR1 and CDR2 (germline): MNHEY, SVGAGI. CDR3 DNA sequence: TGTGCCAGCAGTTACTCAGGGCTAGCTAACCCGTCTAATGAGCAGTTCTTC. Protein: CASSYSGLANPSNEQFF.

This clonotype showed up just a few times. This chain connects TRBV29-1 to TRBJ2-1; 10 bases are a match to TRBD2. The CDR3 has 13 amino acids. Germline loops: CDR1 SQVTM, CDR2 ANQGSEA. V was pared by 2 bases and J by 7 bases, with 2 bases of the junction left unmatched. Written as DNA, the CDR3 is TGCAGCGTTGAACTAGCGGGAGTAAATGAGCAGTTCTTC. Protein product: CSVELAGVNEQFF.

This clonotype has at least ten counts. The rearrangement joins TRBV12-3 or TRBV12-4 to TRBJ2-2; tentative D call: TRBD2 (6 bases). This CDR3 is 14 amino acids long. V was shortened by 8 bases and J by 2 bases, with 12 bases between the two germline ends. The CDR3 reads CASHRDSNTGELFF. DNA for the CDR3: TGTGCCAGCCACCGGGACTCAAACACCGGGGAGCTGTTTTTT.

Only a few counts were recorded for this clonotype. The CDR3 here is CASIRTNTGELFF. The CDR3 nucleotides are TGTGCCAGCATTCGTACGAACACCGGGGAGCTGTTTTTT. The genes are TRBV7-9 and TRBJ2-2, with D uncertain. V was pared by 7 bases and J by 0 bases, with 6 bases between. Germline assignment: CDR1 SEHNR and CDR2 FQNEAQ (reference sequence). The CDR3 extends over 13 amino acids.

The rearrangement joins TRBV12-3 or TRBV12-4 to TRBJ2-7; 8 bases match TRBD2. CDR3 length equals 14 residues. The V gene end was trimmed by 5 bases and the J gene end by 7 bases; junction bases not matched to a gene: 10. In DNA, the CDR3 is TGTGCCAGCAGTCCACGGACTAGCCTAGGGGAGCAGTACGTC. Residues: CASSPRTSLGEQYV.

This clonotype was seen many times. The rearrangement links TRBV20-1 to TRBJ2-1; 12 nucleotides match TRBD2. With 5 bases clipped from V and 4 bases from J, the junction kept 3 bases outside the gene matches. Germline values: CDR1 DFQATT, CDR2 SNEGSKA (reference sequence). The CDR3 has 14 residues. The CDR3 DNA reads TGCAGTGCTTCCGGGACTAGCGGGTACAATGAGCAGTTCTTC. Translation gives CSASGTSGYNEQFF.

V and J are TRBV12-3 or TRBV12-4 and TRBJ1-6; 10 bases map to TRBD1. This CDR3 has 18 residues. J lost 5 bases, V lost 6 bases, and 13 bases had no gene match. The CDR3 reads CASSHYGPGQGHNSPLHF. The CDR3 region has the DNA TGTGCCAGCAGCCATTATGGGCCGGGACAGGGGCATAATTCACCCCTCCACTTT.

This clonotype was counted many times. The V and J genes are TRBV20-1 and TRBJ1-4; 12 bases match TRBD1. The CDR3 is made up of 14 amino acids. Germline V gene data show CDR1 as DFQATT and CDR2 as SNEGSKA (reference sequence). V was clipped by 3 bases and J by 8 bases; unmatched bases: 4. The CDR3 nucleotides read TGCAGTGCTAGGGGGACAGGGGGCAGGGAAAAACTGTTTTTT. It encodes CSARGTGGREKLFF.

This clonotype has more than one count but fewer than ten. The chain joins TRBV10-2 to TRBJ2-1, with D possibly TRBD2 on 6 matching bases. The CDR3 loop spans 14 amino acids. CDR1 and CDR2 from the germline V gene are WSHSY and SAAADI. The V gene lost 8 bases and the J gene lost 5 bases, with 16 bases spanning the gap. The CDR3 coding sequence is TGCGCCAGCCTCCCCGGACTACACCACAATGAGCAGTTCTTC. This codes for CASLPGLHHNEQFF.

This clonotype was counted many times. For the CDR3, the DNA is TGCGCCAGCAGCCAAGTCGGGACTAGCTCCTACGAGCAGTACTTC. Its translation is CASSQVGTSSYEQYF. The chain joins TRBV4-3 to TRBJ2-7; 8 bases agree with TRBD2. Per the germline V gene, CDR1 is LGHNA and CDR2 is YSLEER. V gave up 1 base and J gave up 0 bases; unmatched junction bases: 2. The CDR3 is 15 amino acids.

The sample holds a few counts of this clonotype. The chain joins TRBV5-1 to TRBJ2-3; TRBD1 might be the D (5 bases). V was shortened by 4 bases and J by 4 bases, with 13 bases between the two germline ends. The CDR3 extends over 14 amino acids. Germline CDR1 and CDR2: SGHRS and YFSETQ. The CDR3 here is CASSATTVADTQYF. The CDR3 nucleotides are TGCGCCAGCAGCGCTACGACAGTAGCAGATACGCAGTATTTT.

This clonotype showed up just a few times. This chain links TRBV6-2 or TRBV6-3 with TRBJ1-6; 8 nucleotides match TRBD1. V shed 4 bases and J 7 bases; nucleotides not matched to a gene: 9. The germline CDR1 and CDR2 sequences are MNHEY and SVGEGT. The CDR3 is 16 amino acids. The DNA for the CDR3 is TGTGCCAGCAGTTTTCCCAGGGGGCGCACGAATTCACCCCTCCACTTT. Its protein is CASSFPRGRTNSPLHF.